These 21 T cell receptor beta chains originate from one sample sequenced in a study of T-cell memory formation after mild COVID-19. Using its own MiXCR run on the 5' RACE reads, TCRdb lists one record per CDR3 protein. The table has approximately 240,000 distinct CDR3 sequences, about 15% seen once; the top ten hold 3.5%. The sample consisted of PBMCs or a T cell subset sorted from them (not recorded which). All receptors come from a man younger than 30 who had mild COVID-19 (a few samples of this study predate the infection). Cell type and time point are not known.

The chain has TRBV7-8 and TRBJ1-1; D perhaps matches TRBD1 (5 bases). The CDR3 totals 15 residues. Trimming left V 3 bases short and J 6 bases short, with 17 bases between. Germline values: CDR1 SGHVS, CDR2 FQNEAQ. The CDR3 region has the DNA TGTGCCAGCAGCTTGTCCGGGCCGGGGGGGTCTGAAGCTTTCTTT. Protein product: CASSLSGPGGSEAFF.

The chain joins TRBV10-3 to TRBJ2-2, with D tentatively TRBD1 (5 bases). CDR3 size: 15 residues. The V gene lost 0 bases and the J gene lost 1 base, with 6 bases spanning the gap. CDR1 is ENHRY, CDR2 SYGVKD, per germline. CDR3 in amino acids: CAISESRVNTGELFF. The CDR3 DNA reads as TGTGCCATCAGTGAGTCCAGGGTGAACACCGGGGAGCTGTTTTTT.

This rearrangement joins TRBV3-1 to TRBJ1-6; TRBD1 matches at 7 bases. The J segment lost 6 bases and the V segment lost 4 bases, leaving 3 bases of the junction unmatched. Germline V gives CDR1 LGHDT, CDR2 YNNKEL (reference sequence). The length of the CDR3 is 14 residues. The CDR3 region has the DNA TGTGCCAGCAGCCGGGGACAGAGTAATTCACCCCTCCACTTT. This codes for CASSRGQSNSPLHF.

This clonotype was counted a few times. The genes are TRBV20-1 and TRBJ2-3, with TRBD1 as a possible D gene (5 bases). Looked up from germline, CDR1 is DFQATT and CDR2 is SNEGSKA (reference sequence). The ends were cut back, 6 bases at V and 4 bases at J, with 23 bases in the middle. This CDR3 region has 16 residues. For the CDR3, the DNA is TGCAGTGCCCAGGGCCCACTCCAGGGCACGTCAGATACGCAGTATTTT. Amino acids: CSAQGPLQGTSDTQYF.

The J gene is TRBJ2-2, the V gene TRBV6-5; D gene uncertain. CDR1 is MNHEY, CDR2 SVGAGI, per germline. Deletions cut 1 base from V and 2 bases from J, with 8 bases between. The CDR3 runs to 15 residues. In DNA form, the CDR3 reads TGTGCCAGCAGTTACTTCTCCAGTAACACCGGGGAGCTGTTTTTT. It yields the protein CASSYFSSNTGELFF.

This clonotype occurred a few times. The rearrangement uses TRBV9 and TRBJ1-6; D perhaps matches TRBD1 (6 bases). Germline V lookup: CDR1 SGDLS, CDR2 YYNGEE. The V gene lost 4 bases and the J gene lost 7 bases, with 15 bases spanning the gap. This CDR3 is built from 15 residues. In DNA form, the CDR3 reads TGTGCCAGCAGCTCTTGGGGGGGCGGCAATTCACCCCTCCACTTT. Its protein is CASSSWGGGNSPLHF.

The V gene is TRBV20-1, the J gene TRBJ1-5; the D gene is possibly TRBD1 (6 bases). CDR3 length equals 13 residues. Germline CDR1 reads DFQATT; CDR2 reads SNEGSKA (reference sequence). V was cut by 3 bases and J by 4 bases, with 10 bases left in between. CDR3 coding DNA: TGCAGTGCTAGCGCCAGGGGAAATCAGCCCCAGCATTTT. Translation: CSASARGNQPQHF.

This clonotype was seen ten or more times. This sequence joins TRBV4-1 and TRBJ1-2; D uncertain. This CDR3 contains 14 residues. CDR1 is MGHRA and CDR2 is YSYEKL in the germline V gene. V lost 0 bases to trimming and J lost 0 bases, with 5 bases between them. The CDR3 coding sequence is TGCGCCAGCAGCCAAGATAGCACTAACTATGGCTACACCTTC. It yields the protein CASSQDSTNYGYTF.

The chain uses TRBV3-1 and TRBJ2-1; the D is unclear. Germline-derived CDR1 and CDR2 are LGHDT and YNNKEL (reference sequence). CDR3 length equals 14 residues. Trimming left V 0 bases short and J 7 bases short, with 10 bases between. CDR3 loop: CASSQDRVSNEQFF. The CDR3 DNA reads TGTGCCAGCAGCCAAGATCGGGTCAGTAATGAGCAGTTCTTC.

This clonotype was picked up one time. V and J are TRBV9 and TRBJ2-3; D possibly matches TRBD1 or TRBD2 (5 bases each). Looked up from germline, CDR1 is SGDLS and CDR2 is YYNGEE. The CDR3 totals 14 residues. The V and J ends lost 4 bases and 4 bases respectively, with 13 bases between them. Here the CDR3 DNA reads TGTGCCAGCAGCCGCCCGGGGACCCCAGATACGCAGTATTTT. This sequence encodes CASSRPGTPDTQYF.

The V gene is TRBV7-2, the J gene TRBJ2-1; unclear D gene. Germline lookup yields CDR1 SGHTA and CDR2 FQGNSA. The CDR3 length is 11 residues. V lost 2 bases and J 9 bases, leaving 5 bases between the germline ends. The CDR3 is CASSLFSEQFF. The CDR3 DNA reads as TGTGCCAGCAGCTTATTTAGTGAGCAGTTCTTC.

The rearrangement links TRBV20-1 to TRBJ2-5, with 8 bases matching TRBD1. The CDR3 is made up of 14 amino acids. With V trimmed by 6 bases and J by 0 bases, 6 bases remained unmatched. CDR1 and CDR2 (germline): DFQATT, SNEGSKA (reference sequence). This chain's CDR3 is CSAAGGAYQETQYF. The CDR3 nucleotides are TGCAGTGCAGCAGGGGGCGCGTACCAAGAGACCCAGTACTTC.

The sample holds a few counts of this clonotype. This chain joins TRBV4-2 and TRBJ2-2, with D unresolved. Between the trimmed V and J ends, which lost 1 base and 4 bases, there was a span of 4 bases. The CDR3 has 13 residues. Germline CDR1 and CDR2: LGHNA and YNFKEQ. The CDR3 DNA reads TGTGCCAGCAGCCAAGTTGCCACCGGGGAGCTGTTTTTT. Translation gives CASSQVATGELFF.

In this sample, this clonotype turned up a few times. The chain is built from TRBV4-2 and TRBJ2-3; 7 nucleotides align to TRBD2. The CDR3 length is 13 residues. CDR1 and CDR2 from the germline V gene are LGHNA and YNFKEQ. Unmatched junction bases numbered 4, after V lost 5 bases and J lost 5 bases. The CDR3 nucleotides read TGTGCCAGCAGCATTACTAGCGAAGATACGCAGTATTTT. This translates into CASSITSEDTQYF.

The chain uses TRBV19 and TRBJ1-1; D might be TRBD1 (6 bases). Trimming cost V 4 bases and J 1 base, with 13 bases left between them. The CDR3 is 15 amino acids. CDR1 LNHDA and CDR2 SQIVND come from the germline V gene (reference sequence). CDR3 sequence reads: CASSNHRDKNTEAFF. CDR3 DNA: TGTGCCAGTAGTAATCACCGGGACAAGAACACTGAAGCTTTCTTT. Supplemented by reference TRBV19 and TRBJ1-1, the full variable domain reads DGGITQSPKYLFRKEGQNVTLSCEQNLNHDAMYWYRQDPGQGLRLIYYSQIVNDFQKGDIAEGYSVSREKKESFPLTVTSAQKNPTAFYLCASSNHRDKNTEAFFGQGTRLTVV.

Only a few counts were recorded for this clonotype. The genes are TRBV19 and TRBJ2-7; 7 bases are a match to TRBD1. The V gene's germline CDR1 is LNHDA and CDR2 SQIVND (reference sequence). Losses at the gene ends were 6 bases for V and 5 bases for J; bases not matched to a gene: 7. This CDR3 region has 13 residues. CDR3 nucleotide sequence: TGTGCCAGTAGGAGGCAGGGGGTAGACGAGCAGTACTTC. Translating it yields CASRRQGVDEQYF.

The CDR3 region has the DNA TGTGCCAGCAGTTTAGGGTGGGCAGGGGCGCAGCCCCAGCATTTT. Translation: CASSLGWAGAQPQHF. This chain links TRBV12-3 or TRBV12-4 with TRBJ1-5, with D maybe TRBD1 (6 bases). V was shortened by 1 base and J by 7 bases, with 14 bases between the two germline ends. This CDR3 has 15 residues.

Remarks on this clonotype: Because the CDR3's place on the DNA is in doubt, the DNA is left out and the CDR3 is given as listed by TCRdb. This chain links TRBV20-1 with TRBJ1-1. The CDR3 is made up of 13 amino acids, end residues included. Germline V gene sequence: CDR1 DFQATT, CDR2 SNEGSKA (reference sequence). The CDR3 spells CSAVGSGAGKTFF.

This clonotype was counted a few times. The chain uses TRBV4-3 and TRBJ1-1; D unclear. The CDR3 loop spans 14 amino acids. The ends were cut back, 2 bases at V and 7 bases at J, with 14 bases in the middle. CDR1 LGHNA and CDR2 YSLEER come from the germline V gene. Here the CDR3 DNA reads TGCGCCAGCAGCCAAAATGGACCCACCCTTGAAGCTTTCTTT. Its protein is CASSQNGPTLEAFF.

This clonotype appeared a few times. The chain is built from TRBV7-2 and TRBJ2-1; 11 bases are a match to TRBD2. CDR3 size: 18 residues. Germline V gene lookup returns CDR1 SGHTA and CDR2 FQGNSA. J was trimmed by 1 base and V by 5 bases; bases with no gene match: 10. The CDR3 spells CASSTRLAGTGSYNEQFF. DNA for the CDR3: TGTGCCAGCAGCACCAGACTAGCGGGGACAGGTTCCTACAATGAGCAGTTCTTC. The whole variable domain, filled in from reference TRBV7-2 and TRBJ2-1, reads GAGVSQSPSNKVTEKGKDVELRCDPISGHTALYWYRQSLGQGLEFLIYFQGNSAPDKSGLPSDRFSAERTGGSVSTLTIQRTQQEDSAVYLCASSTRLAGTGSYNEQFFGPGTRLTVL.

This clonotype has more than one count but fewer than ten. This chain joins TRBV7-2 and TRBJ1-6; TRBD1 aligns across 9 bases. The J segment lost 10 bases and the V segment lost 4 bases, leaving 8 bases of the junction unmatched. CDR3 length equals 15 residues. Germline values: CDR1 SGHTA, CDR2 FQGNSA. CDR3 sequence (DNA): TGTGCCAGCAGCTCCGGGGGACAGGGTAGATCACCCCTCCACTTT. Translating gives CASSSGGQGRSPLHF.